This entry is about one T cell receptor beta chain. Its antigen is unidentified. The protocol was immunoSEQ multiplex PCR, while the TCRdb copy is restricted to in-frame clones and leaves out a portion. This sample has millions of clones, with about 92% found just once. The sample belongs to a study of shared clonotypes between healthy human individuals. Study conclusions and caveats: Sorted-subset samples were not fully sequenced, rarefaction indicated. When compared with the clonotypes that were shared by all four sorted-subset donors, the non-shared clonotypes turned out to have lower generation probabilities. The sole specimen, blood, was sampled, and tissue repertoires likely differ.

V was clipped by 2 bases and J by 5 bases, with 13 bases between them. The CDR3 consists of 14 residues. In germline, CDR1 is KGHSH, CDR2 LQKENI. Donors were Caucasian adults residing in Nashville, Tennessee, USA. The sequenced sample was naive CD4+ T cells from PBMCs. Sample subset: CD45RA+ positively selected. The chain couples TRBV18 to TRBJ2-7; a possible D gene is TRBD1 (6 bases). This TCR came from a man younger than 35 in good health. Some clones in this sample may be carry-over from other donors' samples. The CDR3 sequence: CASSPKDRSHEQYF. In DNA form, the CDR3 reads TGTGCCAGCTCACCAAAGGACAGATCCCACGAGCAGTACTTC. Full variable domain (outside the CDR3, taken from reference TRBV18 and TRBJ2-7): NAGVMQNPRHLVRRRGQEARLRCSPMKGHSHVYWYRQLPEEGLKFMVYLQKENIIDESGMPKERFSAEFPKEGPSILRIQQVVRGDSAAYFCASSPKDRSHEQYFGPGTRLTVT.